The entry below describes one T cell receptor (beta chain). The antigen is undetermined. The germline CDR1 and CDR2 sequences are SGHAT and FQNNGV. The CDR3 has 13 amino acids. The data are from a study of monozygotic twins with inflammatory bowel disease. Study findings and constraints: The inverse Simpson measure of TCRbeta diversity was lower in IBD patients than in healthy co-twins. No discrimination was achieved between different T cell subtypes. Treatment differences in immunosuppression may have added variability to the repertoires of patients.

Researchers used template switching to add UMIs featuring a 6-nucleotide sample barcode. TCRdb reanalyzed the 5' RACE reads and collapses them to one entry per CDR3 protein, without DNA. This sample's table reports about 160,000 distinct CDR3 sequences. This rearrangement joins TRBV11-2 to TRBJ2-2; TCRdb names TRBD1, which stays unverified in the absence of DNA. The TCR sequence derives from a human donor with ulcerative colitis or Crohn's disease, or a healthy co-twin of an affected twin (not recorded which). The sequencing sample was made of blood. This chain's CDR3 is CASSATGTGELFF.